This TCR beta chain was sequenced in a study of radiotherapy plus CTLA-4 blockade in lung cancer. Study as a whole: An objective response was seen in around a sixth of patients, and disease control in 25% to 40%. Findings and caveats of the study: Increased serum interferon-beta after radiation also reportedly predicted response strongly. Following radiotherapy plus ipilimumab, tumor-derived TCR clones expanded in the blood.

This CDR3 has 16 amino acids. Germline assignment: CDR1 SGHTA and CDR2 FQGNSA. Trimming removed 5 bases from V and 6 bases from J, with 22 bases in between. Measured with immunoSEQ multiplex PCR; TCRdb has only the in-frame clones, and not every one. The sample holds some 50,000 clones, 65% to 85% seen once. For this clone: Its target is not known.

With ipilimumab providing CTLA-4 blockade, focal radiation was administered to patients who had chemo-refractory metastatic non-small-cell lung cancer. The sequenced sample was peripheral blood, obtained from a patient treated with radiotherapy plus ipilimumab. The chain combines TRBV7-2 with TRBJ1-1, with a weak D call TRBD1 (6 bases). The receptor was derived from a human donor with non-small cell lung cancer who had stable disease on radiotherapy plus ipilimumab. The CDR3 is CASSKQGWLGKAEAFF. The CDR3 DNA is TGTGCCAGCAGCAAACAGGGTTGGCTCGGTAAGGCTGAAGCTTTCTTT.